This section outlines one TCR beta chain sequence together with its context. The target of this receptor is not known. It has no much larger one-base neighbor in the sample; base qualities were not kept. The data originate from a study of long-term antiretroviral therapy in people with HIV (dated 2022 in TCRdb). Regarding the study in general: The earliest samples were collected approximately a decade before the 2015 WHO recommendation for immediate ART, a period when ART was typically delayed until CD4 counts fell. A retrospective serial study tested whether ART initiation and durable HIV suppression were associated with changes in peripheral blood TRB repertoire composition and diversity. The cohort contributed over 150 cryopreserved PBMC samples from 30 adults with confirmed HIV infection, collected serially over a mean of around 6 years (range 1-12). Among the roughly 30 participants with HIV, eleven were female. Test extractions of a monoclonal T-cell line alongside a few dozen polyclonal samples showed no cross-contamination during QIAcube processing. The investigation overall reported the following: Inferences about post-ART repertoire changes are limited because no data were available on ART adherence, viral resistance or therapy changes. Because PBMC availability was limited, only the TCR beta chain was sequenced, with no alpha chain pairing. The samples span the years 2004 to 2017, and the ART regimens used may be less effective than current regimens. Starting ART was linked to a significant rise in TRB diversity, yet even with long-term ART the diversity remained significantly lower than in transplant donor controls. CDR3 length ranges in HIV repertoires were narrower than in controls, and network structure suggested an antigen-experienced repertoire with only a slight naive shift after ART. At every time point, the repertoire was dominated by expanded TRB clones first identified before ART initiation, although this dominance fluctuated and, in many PLHIV, declined after ART. Unsorted PBMC were profiled instead of sorted CD4+ and CD8+ T cells because pre-ART samples had limited cell numbers.

To be included, a participant needed at least one PBMC sample from before ART initiation plus at least two post-ART samples. Treatment was received in the United States of America by all participants with HIV. Cryopreserved samples of about 0.95-10 million PBMC were thawed and washed before DNA extraction. At the time of the earliest PBMC sample, participants with HIV were aged between roughly 20 and 55 years. Each participant contributed PBMC samples from 1-4 timepoints before ART initiation and 2-8 timepoints after ART initiation, with a median of 7 samples. Serial HIV viral load, CD4+ T-cell count, ART history and demographic data were obtained for every participant. A Qiagen kit on a QIAcube was used to extract genomic DNA from unsorted PBMC, with samples processed in batches of 12. In the germline V gene, CDR1 corresponds to KGHSH and CDR2 to LQKENI. V is shortened by 3 bases, J by 8 bases, and the region joining them spans 16 bases. There are 14 amino acids in the CDR3, from cysteine to phenylalanine inclusive. Only the CDR3 DNA is retained, 42 bases long and in frame from the first base.

Sequencing of the TRB variable region was done with the immunoSEQ hsTCRB v3.0 assay at survey level resolution. The target sequencing depth for TRB was about 40,000-55,000 T-cell genomes per sample. Pooled TRB libraries were sequenced on an Illumina MiSeq with a v3 150-cycle kit. Concerning the study's data processing: Repertoire analysis was performed in R inside a reproducible Nextflow workflow that covered QC, data transformation and analysis. LymphoSeq2, an R package for exploring AIRR-Seq data, was used to implement the custom analyses. A handful of samples that produced fewer than 5000 total TRB sequences were removed, so approximately 190 HIV repertoires were analyzed. Among the approximately 180 HIV repertoires that were kept, under 60 were collected before ART initiation and more than 120 were collected after ART initiation. Repertoires were downsampled to 5000 TRB nucleotide sequences, with summary statistics averaged over 100 downsampling iterations. TRB sequences were retained for analysis only if CDR3 regions of at least seven amino acids were present. Diversity was measured with a Shannon entropy-derived clonality score and the Gini coefficient. In repertoire networks, the top 5000 CDR3 amino acid sequences were linked whenever an edit distance of one separated two sequences. Antigen specificity groups and MHC restriction were predicted for TRB CDR3 amino acid sequences with GLIPH2. To flag known associations with CMV, EBV, HIV or tissue antigens, CDR3 amino acid sequences were compared against VDJdb and McPAS-TCR. Pre-ART, post-ART and control groups were compared with Wilcoxon signed-rank tests and Holm-Bonferroni correction. Not all clones reach the TCRdb copy of this immuneACCESS table, which keeps in-frame sequences only. Checked studies attribute under half of the gap to unresolved V genes and leave the rest unexplained. For V, J and clone size, that table is used; D and trimming come from the DNA. In this sample the table shows 11,000 to 15,000 clones, 75% to 85% of which occur a single time. In total, the top ten clones hold 13% of the sample.

The receptor's source is a middle-aged man with HIV. The specimen was unsorted PBMCs, collected 3.2 years before starting antiretroviral therapy. This receptor chain uses TRBV18 and TRBJ1-2, and TRBD1 may be the D gene, going by 5 matching bases. Read as DNA, the sequence is TGTGCCAGCTCACCCTCAGGGTCATCGGGGGGCTACACCTTC. It specifies CASSPSGSSGGYTF.